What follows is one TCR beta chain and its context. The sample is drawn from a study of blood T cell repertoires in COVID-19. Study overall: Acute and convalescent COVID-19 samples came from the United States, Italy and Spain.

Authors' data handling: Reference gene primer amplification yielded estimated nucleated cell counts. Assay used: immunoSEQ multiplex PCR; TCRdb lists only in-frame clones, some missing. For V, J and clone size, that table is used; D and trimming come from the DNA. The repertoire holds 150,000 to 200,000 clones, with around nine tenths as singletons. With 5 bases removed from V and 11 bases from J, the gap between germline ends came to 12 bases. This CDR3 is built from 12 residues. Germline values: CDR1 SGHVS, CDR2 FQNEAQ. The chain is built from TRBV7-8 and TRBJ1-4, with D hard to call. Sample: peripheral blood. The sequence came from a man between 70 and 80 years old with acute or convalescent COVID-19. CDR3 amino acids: CASSPSPPKLFF. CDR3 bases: TGTGCCAGCAGCCCTAGCCCTCCGAAACTGTTTTTT.